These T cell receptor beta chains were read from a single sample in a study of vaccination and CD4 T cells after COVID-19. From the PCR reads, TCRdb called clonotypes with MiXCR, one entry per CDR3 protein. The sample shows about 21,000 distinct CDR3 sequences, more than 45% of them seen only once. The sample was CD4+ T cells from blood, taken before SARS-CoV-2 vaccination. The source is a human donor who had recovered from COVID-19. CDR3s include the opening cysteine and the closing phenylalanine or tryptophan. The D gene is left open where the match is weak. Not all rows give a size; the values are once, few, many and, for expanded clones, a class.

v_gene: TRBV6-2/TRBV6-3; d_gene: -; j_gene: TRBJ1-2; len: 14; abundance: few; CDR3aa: CASSGQFHDYGYTF; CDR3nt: TGTGCCAGCAGCGGACAGTTTCACGACTATGGCTACACCTTC
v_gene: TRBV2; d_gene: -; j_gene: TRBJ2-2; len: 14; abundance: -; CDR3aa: CASSADRNTGELFF; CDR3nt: TGTGCCAGCAGCGCCGACCGGAACACCGGGGAGCTGTTTTTT
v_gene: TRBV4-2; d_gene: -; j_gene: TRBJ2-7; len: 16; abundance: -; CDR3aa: CASSQGAGPSSYEQYF; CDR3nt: TGTGCCAGCAGCCAAGGGGCAGGCCCGAGCTCCTACGAGCAGTACTTC
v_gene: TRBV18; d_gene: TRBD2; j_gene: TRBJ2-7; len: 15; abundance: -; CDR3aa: CASSRSGRGLSEQYF; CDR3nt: TGTGCCAGCTCACGTAGCGGGAGGGGCCTATCCGAGCAGTACTTC
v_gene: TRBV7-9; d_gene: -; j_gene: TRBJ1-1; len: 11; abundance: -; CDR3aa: CASMGSTEAFF; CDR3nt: TGTGCCAGCATGGGGAGCACTGAAGCTTTCTTT
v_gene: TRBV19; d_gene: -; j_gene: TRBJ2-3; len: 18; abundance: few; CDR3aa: CASSIRAPGGVHLDTQYF; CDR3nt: TGTGCCAGTAGTATTAGGGCGCCCGGCGGGGTACACTTGGATACGCAGTATTTT
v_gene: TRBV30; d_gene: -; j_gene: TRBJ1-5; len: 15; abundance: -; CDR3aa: CAWSIEHGGVQPQHF; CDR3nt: TGTGCCTGGAGTATTGAGCATGGGGGGGTACAGCCCCAGCATTTT
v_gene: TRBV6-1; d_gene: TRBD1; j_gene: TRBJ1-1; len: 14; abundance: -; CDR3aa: CASSETGDLSKAFF; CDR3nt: TGTGCCAGCAGTGAAACAGGGGATTTATCTAAAGCTTTCTTT
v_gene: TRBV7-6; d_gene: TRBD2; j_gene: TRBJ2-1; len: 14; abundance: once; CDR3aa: CASSFGTRGDEQFF; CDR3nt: TGTGCTAGCAGCTTTGGGACTAGGGGCGATGAGCAGTTCTTC
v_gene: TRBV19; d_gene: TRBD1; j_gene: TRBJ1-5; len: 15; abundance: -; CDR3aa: CASSFTGQGTQPQHF; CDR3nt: TGTGCCAGTAGCTTTACGGGACAGGGGACTCAGCCCCAGCATTTT
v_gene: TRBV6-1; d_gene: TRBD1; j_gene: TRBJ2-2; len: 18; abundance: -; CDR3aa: CASNTGTGGARLSGELFF; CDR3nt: TGTGCCAGCAACACCGGGACAGGGGGCGCCCGGTTATCCGGGGAGCTGTTTTTT
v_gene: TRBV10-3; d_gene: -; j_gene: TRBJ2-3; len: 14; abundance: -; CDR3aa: CAIKGLGSTDTQYF; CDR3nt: TGTGCCATCAAGGGGCTGGGTAGCACAGATACGCAGTATTTT
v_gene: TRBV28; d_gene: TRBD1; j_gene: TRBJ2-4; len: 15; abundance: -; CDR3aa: CASSIQGWAKNIQYF; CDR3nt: TGTGCCAGCAGCATACAGGGGTGGGCCAAAAACATTCAGTACTTC
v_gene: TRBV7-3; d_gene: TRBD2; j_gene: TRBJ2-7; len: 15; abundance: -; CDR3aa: CASSLELAGDGEQYF; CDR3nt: TGTGCCAGCAGCCTTGAACTAGCGGGAGACGGAGAGCAGTACTTC
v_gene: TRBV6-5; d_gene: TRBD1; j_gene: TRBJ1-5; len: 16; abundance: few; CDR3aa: CASSSRQGSSNQPQHF; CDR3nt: TGTGCCAGCAGTTCGCGACAGGGCTCTAGCAATCAGCCCCAGCATTTT
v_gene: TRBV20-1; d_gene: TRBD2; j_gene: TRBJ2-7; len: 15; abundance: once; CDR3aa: CSASPGRVSSYEQYF; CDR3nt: TGCAGTGCTAGCCCCGGGAGGGTGAGCTCCTACGAGCAGTACTTC
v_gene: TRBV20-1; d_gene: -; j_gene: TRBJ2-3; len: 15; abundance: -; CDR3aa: CSARDGPSAADTQYF; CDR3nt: TGCAGTGCTAGAGATGGCCCTAGCGCGGCAGATACGCAGTATTTT
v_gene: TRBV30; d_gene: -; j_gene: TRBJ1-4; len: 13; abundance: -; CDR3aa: CAWSGAGAEKLFF; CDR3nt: TGTGCCTGGAGTGGGGCAGGGGCTGAAAAACTGTTTTTT
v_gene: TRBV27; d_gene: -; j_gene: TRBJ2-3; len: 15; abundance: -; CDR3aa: CASTDRGRSTDTQYF; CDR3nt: TGTGCCAGCACCGATCGGGGGAGAAGCACAGATACGCAGTATTTT
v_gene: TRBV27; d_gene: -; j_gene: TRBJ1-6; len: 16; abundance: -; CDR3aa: CASSLFAGPRDSPLHF; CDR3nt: TGTGCCAGCAGTTTATTTGCCGGGCCTAGGGATTCACCCCTCCACTTT
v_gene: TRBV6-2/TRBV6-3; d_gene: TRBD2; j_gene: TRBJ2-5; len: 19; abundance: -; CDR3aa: CASSYSSIAGDWDQETQYF; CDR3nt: TGTGCCAGCAGTTACTCGAGCATCGCGGGAGACTGGGATCAAGAGACCCAGTACTTC
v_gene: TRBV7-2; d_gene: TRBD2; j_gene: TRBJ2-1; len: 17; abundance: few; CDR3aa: CASSLAGSGSPYNEQFF; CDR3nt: TGTGCCAGCAGCTTAGCTGGTAGCGGGAGCCCCTACAATGAGCAGTTCTTC
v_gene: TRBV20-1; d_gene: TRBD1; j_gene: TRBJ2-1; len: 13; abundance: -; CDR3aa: CSASRDSSNEQFF; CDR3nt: TGCAGTGCCAGCCGGGACAGCAGCAATGAGCAGTTCTTC
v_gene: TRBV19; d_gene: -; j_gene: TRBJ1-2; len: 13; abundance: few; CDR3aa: CASSIQLRGGYTF; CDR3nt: TGTGCCAGTAGTATCCAGCTCAGGGGCGGCTACACCTTC
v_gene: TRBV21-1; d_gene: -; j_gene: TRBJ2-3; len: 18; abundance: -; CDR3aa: CASSAITLSGGSTDTQYF; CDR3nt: TGTGCCAGCAGCGCCATAACTTTATCCGGGGGGAGCACAGATACGCAGTATTTT
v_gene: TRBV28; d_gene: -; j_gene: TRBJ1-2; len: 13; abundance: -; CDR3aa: CASSSRVTYGYTF; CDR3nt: TGTGCCAGCAGCAGCAGGGTCACCTATGGCTACACCTTC
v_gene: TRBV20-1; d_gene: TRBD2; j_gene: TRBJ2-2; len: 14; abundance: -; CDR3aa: CSARLLAGTGELFF; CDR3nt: TGCAGTGCTAGATTACTAGCGGGCACCGGGGAGCTGTTTTTT
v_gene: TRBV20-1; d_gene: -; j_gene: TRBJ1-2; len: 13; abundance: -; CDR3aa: CSARGPSNYGYTF; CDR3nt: TGCAGTGCTAGAGGGCCGAGTAACTATGGCTACACCTTC
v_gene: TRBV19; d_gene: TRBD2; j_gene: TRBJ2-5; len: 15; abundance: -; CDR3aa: CASRPGLAGQETQYF; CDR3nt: TGTGCCAGTAGGCCGGGACTAGCGGGCCAAGAGACCCAGTACTTC
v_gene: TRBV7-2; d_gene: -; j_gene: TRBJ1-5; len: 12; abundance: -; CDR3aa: CASSLSNQPQHF; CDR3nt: TGTGCCAGCAGCCTTAGCAATCAGCCCCAGCATTTT
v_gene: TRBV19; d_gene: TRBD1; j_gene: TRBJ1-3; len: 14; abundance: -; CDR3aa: CATQRQGVGNTIYF; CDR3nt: TGTGCCACCCAAAGACAGGGAGTTGGAAACACCATATATTTT
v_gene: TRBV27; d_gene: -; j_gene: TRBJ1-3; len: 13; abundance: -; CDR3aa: CASKASSGNTIYF; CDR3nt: TGTGCCAGCAAGGCAAGCTCTGGAAACACCATATATTTT
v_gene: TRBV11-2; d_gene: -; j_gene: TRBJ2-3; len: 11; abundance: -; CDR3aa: CASSLADLQYF; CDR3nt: TGTGCCAGCAGCTTAGCGGACCTGCAGTATTTT
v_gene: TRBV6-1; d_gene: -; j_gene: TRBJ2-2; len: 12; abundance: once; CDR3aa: CASIGGQRELFF; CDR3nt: TGTGCCAGCATTGGGGGGCAACGGGAGCTGTTTTTT
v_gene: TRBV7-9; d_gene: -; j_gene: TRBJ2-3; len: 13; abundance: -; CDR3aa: CASMRAETDTQYF; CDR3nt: TGTGCCAGCATGAGGGCGGAGACAGATACGCAGTATTTT
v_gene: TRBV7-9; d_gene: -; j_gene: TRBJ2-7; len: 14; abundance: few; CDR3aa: CASSPGTRNYEQYF; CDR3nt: TGTGCCAGCAGCCCCGGGACCAGGAACTACGAGCAGTACTTC
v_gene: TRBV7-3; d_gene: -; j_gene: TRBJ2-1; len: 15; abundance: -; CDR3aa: CASSKDRSSYNEQFF; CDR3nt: TGTGCCAGCAGTAAGGACCGGAGCTCCTACAATGAGCAGTTCTTC
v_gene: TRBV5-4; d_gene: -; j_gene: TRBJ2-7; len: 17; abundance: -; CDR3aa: CASSPGASGGGPYEQYF; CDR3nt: TGTGCCAGCAGCCCCGGAGCTTCAGGGGGAGGGCCCTACGAGCAGTACTTC
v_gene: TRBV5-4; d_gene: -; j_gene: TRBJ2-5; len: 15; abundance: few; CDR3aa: CASSPTGAMVKTQYF; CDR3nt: TGTGCCAGCAGCCCAACCGGTGCCATGGTCAAGACCCAGTACTTC
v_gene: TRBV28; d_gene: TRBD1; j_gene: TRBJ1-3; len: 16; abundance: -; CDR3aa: CASSFVSQGERNTIYF; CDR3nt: TGTGCCAGCAGTTTCGTGTCACAGGGGGAGAGAAACACCATATATTTT
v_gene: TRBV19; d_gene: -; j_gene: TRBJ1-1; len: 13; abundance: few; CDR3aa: CATARYEVTEAFF; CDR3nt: TGTGCCACCGCCCGATACGAGGTGACTGAAGCTTTCTTT